This TCR beta chain was documented in a study of T cells after yellow fever vaccination. For the study at large: The authors prepared low-cell-number fractions using SMART-Seq v4 Ultra Low Input.

V lost 6 bases and J lost 2, with 20 bases in between. The CDR3 spans 16 residues. Germline-derived CDR1 and CDR2 are SGHTA and FQGNSA. This clonotype was picked up many times. Its antigen is not identified. From the 5' RACE reads, TCRdb called clonotypes with MiXCR, one entry per CDR3 protein. The sample consists of some 110,000 distinct CDR3 sequences, roughly 8.4% of them appearing once. Study-wide findings and caveats: One caveat is that FACS-sorted repertoires could contain abundant clonotypes contaminating from the bulk population.

The sequence derives from a man aged 25 to 40 who received the YFV17D yellow fever vaccine. The chain is built from TRBV7-2 and TRBJ2-7; D is possibly TRBD2 (6 bases). Sample: CD8+ T cells sorted from PBMCs, taken 45 days after the yellow fever booster vaccination. CDR3 amino acids: CASSFSPGESTYEQYF. DNA of the CDR3: TGTGCCAGCAGTTTTTCGCCGGGAGAGAGTACCTACGAGCAGTACTTC.